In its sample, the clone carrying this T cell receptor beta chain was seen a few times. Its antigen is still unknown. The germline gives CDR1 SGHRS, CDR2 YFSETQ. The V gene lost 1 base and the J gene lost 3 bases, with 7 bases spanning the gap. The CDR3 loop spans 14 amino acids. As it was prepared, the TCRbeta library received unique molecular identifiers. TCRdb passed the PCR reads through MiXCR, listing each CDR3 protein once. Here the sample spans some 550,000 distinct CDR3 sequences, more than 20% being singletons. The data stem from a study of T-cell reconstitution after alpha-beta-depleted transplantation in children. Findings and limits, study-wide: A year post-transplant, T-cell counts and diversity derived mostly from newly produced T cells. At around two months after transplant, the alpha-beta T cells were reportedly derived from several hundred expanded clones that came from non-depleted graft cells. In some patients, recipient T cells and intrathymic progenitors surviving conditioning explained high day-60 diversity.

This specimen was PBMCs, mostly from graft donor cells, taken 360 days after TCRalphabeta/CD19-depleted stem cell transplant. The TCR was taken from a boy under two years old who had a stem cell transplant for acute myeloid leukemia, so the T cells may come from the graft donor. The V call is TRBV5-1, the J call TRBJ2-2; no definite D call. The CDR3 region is CASSLNSDTGELFF. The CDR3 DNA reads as TGCGCCAGCAGCTTGAACTCAGACACCGGGGAGCTGTTTTTT.